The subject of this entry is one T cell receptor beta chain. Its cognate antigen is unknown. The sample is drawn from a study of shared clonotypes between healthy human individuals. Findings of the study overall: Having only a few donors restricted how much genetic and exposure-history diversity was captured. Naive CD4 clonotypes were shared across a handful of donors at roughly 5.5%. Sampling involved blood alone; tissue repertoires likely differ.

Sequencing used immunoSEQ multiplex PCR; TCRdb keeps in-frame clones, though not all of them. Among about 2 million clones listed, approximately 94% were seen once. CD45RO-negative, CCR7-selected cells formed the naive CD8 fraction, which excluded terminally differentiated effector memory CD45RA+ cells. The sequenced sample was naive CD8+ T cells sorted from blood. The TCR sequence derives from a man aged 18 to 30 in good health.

DNA for the CDR3: TGTGCCAGCAGTCCGCCTAGCGGGGGGGCCTCCAATGAGCAGTTCTTC. Protein sequence: CASSPPSGGASNEQFF. The chain has TRBV7-2 and TRBJ2-1; 12 bases align to TRBD2. There are 16 residues in the CDR3. Per the germline V gene, CDR1 is SGHTA and CDR2 is FQGNSA. V was pared by 6 bases and J by 6 bases, with 9 bases of the junction left unmatched.